Listed below are T cell receptor beta chains from one sample, sequenced in a study of blood T cell repertoires in COVID-19. Method: immunoSEQ multiplex PCR; TCRdb's copy keeps in-frame clones and lacks some. The table has some 210,000 clones, 75% to 85% seen once; the top ten hold approximately 9.2%. Sequencing was performed on PBMCs or T cells enriched from blood (not recorded which). These receptors were collected from a man aged 35 to 55 who had recovered from COVID-19. CDR3s include the opening cysteine and the closing phenylalanine or tryptophan. The D gene is left open where the match is weak. Size values are once, few and many counts, or a class for expanded clones, and some rows have none.

>.|.|TRBV7-3|TRBJ1-1
CASSARMNTEAFF
TGTGCCAGCAGCGCGAGGATGAACACTGAAGCTTTCTTT
>.|.|TRBV4-2|TRBJ2-1
CASSLLVPSAPRRSSYNEQFF
TGTGCCAGCAGCCTACTGGTCCCTAGTGCCCCTCGACGCTCCTCCTACAATGAGCAGTTCTTC
>.|.|TRBV5-6|TRBJ1-3
CASSSPPGSGNTIYF
TGTGCCAGCAGCTCCCCGCCAGGCTCTGGAAACACCATATATTTT
>TRBD1|.|TRBV6-6|TRBJ1-1
CASGDRAAFF
TGTGCCAGCGGAGACAGGGCGGCTTTCTTT
>.|.|TRBV2|TRBJ2-7
CASETRTYEQYF
TGTGCCAGCGAGACACGTACCTACGAGCAGTACTTC
>.|.|TRBV5-1|TRBJ1-2
CASSTGDTYGYTF
TGCGCCAGCAGCACTGGGGACACCTATGGCTACACCTTC
>TRBD2|.|TRBV19|TRBJ2-7
CASSTEKRGSPYEQYF
TGTGCCAGTAGTACAGAAAAGCGGGGAAGCCCCTACGAGCAGTACTTC
>.|.|TRBV7-8|TRBJ1-6
CASSYKTDSPLHF
TGTGCCAGCAGCTACAAGACAGATTCACCCCTCCACTTT
>TRBD1|once|TRBV2|TRBJ2-1
CASSATTGWGNEQFF
TGTGCCAGCAGTGCTACGACAGGGTGGGGCAATGAGCAGTTCTTC
>.|once|TRBV5-6|TRBJ1-4
CASSLVRDTWGKLFF
TGTGCCAGCAGCTTGGTCCGGGACACTTGGGGAAAACTGTTTTTT
>.|.|TRBV12-5|TRBJ2-2
CASGWTGILATNTGELFF
TGTGCTAGTGGTTGGACGGGGATCCTAGCGACAAACACCGGGGAGCTGTTTTTT
>.|.|TRBV5-1|TRBJ2-1
CASSRGIAEYNEQFF
TGCGCCAGCAGTAGGGGAATAGCGGAATACAATGAGCAGTTCTTC
>TRBD1|.|TRBV7-2|TRBJ1-2
CASRSGTGGNYGYTF
TGTGCCAGCAGGTCCGGGACAGGGGGCAACTATGGCTACACCTTC
>TRBD1|.|TRBV7-9|TRBJ1-2
CASSPWTGLDLYYGYTF
TGTGCCAGCAGCCCCTGGACAGGTTTAGATTTGTACTATGGCTACACCTTC
>.|.|TRBV7-8|TRBJ1-1
CASSLVGGGMNTEAFF
TGTGCCAGCAGCTTAGTGGGGGGTGGAATGAACACTGAAGCTTTCTTT
>TRBD1|.|TRBV9|TRBJ1-2
CASSAGQVRGYTF
TGTGCCAGCAGCGCGGGACAGGTCAGAGGTTACACCTTC
>.|.|TRBV12-3/TRBV12-4|TRBJ1-5
CASSERGQPQHF
TGTGCCAGCAGTGAAAGGGGTCAGCCCCAGCATTTT
>TRBD2|once|TRBV3-1/TRBV3-2|TRBJ2-2
CASSLAGSNTGELFF
TGTGCCAGCAGTCTAGCGGGGTCGAACACCGGGGAGCTGTTTTTT
>.|.|TRBV6-5|TRBJ2-5
CASSYGEEETQYF
TGTGCCAGCAGTTACGGTGAGGAAGAGACCCAGTACTTC
>.|.|TRBV10-3|TRBJ2-5
CAISGASVGETNF
TGTGCCATCAGCGGTGCGTCGGTTGGGGAGACCAACTTC
>TRBD1|.|TRBV5-1|TRBJ2-6
CASSENTGQAISGANVLTF
TGCGCCAGCAGCGAAAATACGGGACAGGCCATATCTGGGGCCAACGTCCTGACTTTC
>TRBD1|.|TRBV6-5|TRBJ1-1
CASTLGQGDTEAFF
TGTGCCAGCACCCTGGGACAGGGGGACACTGAAGCTTTCTTT
>.|few|TRBV2|TRBJ2-3
CASSDPYHRQVSFLTDTQYF
TGTGCCAGCAGTGATCCTTATCACCGACAGGTGTCTTTTCTCACAGATACGCAGTATTTT
>.|.|TRBV6-6|TRBJ2-2
CASSYPSGGELFF
TGTGCCAGCAGTTACCCCAGCGGCGGGGAGCTGTTTTTT
>TRBD1|.|TRBV19|TRBJ1-1
CASSTDRGRSTEAFF
TGTGCCAGTAGTACCGACAGGGGACGGAGCACTGAAGCTTTCTTT
>TRBD2|once|TRBV19|TRBJ2-2
CASSMTSGNTGELFF
TGTGCCAGTAGTATGACTAGCGGAAACACCGGGGAGCTGTTTTTT
>.|.|TRBV4-1|TRBJ1-1
CASSQERGKRTEAFF
TGCGCCAGCAGCCAAGAGCGGGGGAAGAGGACTGAAGCTTTCTTT
>.|.|TRBV7-6|TRBJ1-1
CASSLGVETEAFF
TGTGCCAGCAGCTTAGGTGTTGAGACTGAAGCTTTCTTT
>TRBD2|.|TRBV7-2|TRBJ2-1
CASSLASGTRYNEQFF
TGTGCCAGCAGCTTAGCCTCCGGGACTAGATACAATGAGCAGTTCTTC
>.|.|TRBV29-1|TRBJ2-4
CSVEGRANIQYF
TGCAGCGTTGAGGGCAGGGCTAACATTCAGTACTTC
>TRBD1|.|TRBV9|TRBJ1-1
CASSPLLRGRIGVNTEAFF
TGTGCCAGCAGCCCCCTTCTTAGGGGGCGTATAGGGGTGAACACTGAAGCTTTCTTT
>TRBD1|.|TRBV5-6|TRBJ2-2
CASSRRQGAGELFF
TGTGCCAGCAGCCGGCGACAGGGGGCCGGGGAGCTGTTTTTT
>TRBD2|.|TRBV4-2|TRBJ2-1
CASSRGTSGTVYNEQFF
TGTGCCAGCAGCCGAGGGACTAGCGGTACAGTCTACAATGAGCAGTTCTTC
>.|.|TRBV21-1|TRBJ1-1
CATHPGGGLHTEAFF
TGTGCCACCCACCCGGGGGGGGGCTTGCACACTGAAGCTTTCTTT
>.|.|TRBV6-5|TRBJ1-5
CASSYSARGGQPQHF
TGTGCCAGCAGTTACTCGGCCAGGGGCGGACAGCCCCAGCATTTT
>.|.|TRBV2|TRBJ1-2
CASSAVQGGADGYTF
TGTGCCAGCAGTGCGGTACAGGGTGGTGCGGATGGCTACACCTTC
>.|.|TRBV7-9|TRBJ2-1
CASSSSGHIYNEQFF
TGTGCCAGCAGCTCAAGCGGCCACATCTACAATGAGCAGTTCTTC
>TRBD1|.|TRBV6-4|TRBJ2-3
CASSIQGVGDTQYF
TGTGCCAGCAGCATACAGGGGGTTGGAGATACGCAGTATTTT
>.|once|TRBV7-3|TRBJ1-2
CASSPARGGYGYTF
TGTGCCAGCAGCCCGGCGCGGGGTGGCTATGGCTACACCTTC
>TRBD1|few|TRBV30|TRBJ2-2
CAWTGTGSTGELFF
TGTGCCTGGACCGGGACAGGGAGCACCGGGGAGCTGTTTTTT
>TRBD2|.|TRBV19|TRBJ2-7
CASSIAGGKYEQYF
TGTGCCAGTAGTATTGCGGGAGGAAAGTACGAGCAGTACTTC
>.|.|TRBV27|TRBJ2-7
CASRTLRGSYEQYF
TGTGCCAGCAGAACCCTCCGGGGGTCCTACGAGCAGTACTTC
>.|few|TRBV5-4|TRBJ2-2
CASSSYGGSTGELFF
TGTGCCAGCAGCTCCTACGGGGGAAGTACCGGGGAGCTGTTTTTT
>TRBD1|.|TRBV27|TRBJ2-5
CASSRSVGGTGDAETQYF
TGTGCCAGCAGCCGTAGTGTGGGGGGGACAGGGGATGCTGAGACCCAGTACTTC
>.|.|TRBV27|TRBJ2-3
CASSLSGWTVWADTQYF
TGTGCCAGCAGTTTATCCGGCTGGACAGTCTGGGCAGATACGCAGTATTTT
>.|.|TRBV3-1/TRBV3-2|TRBJ1-1
CASSLRGNTEAFF
TGTGCCAGCAGCCTACGGGGGAACACTGAAGCTTTCTTT
>TRBD1|once|TRBV9|TRBJ2-1
CASSVGRTGGYEQFF
TGTGCCAGCAGCGTAGGGAGGACAGGGGGGTATGAGCAGTTCTTC
>.|.|TRBV5-1|TRBJ2-3
CASSLGVGTDTQYF
TGCGCCAGCAGCTTGGGCGTTGGCACAGATACGCAGTATTTT
>TRBD1|.|TRBV23-1|TRBJ1-4
CASSQENNGTDNEKLFF
TGCGCCAGCAGTCAAGAGAATAACGGGACAGATAATGAAAAACTGTTTTTT
>TRBD1|many|TRBV10-3|TRBJ1-3
CAISETGDTIYF
TGTGCCATCAGTGAGACAGGGGACACCATATATTTT
>TRBD1|.|TRBV29-1|TRBJ2-3
CSGRQGATDTQYF
TGCAGCGGCCGACAGGGGGCTACAGATACGCAGTATTTT